This TCR beta chain was recorded in a study of long-term antiretroviral therapy in people with HIV. About this clone: Its antigen is unknown.

Researchers secured at least one pre-ART and at least two post-ART PBMC samples from each donor. Study-wide points: CDR3 lengths in HIV samples spanned a narrower range than controls. Investigators report no available data on ART adherence, viral resistance or therapy changes.

The germline V gene has CDR1 SGHAT and CDR2 FQNNGV. This CDR3 region has 15 residues. With 2 bases clipped from V and 4 bases from J, the junction kept 7 bases outside the gene matches. The authors ran the immunoSEQ assay, v3.0, at survey level. Generated by immunoSEQ multiplex PCR, the TCRdb table keeps only in-frame clones and is missing some. The profile shows about 21,000 clones, around 83% of them singletons. The chain joins TRBV11-2 to TRBJ1-2; 7 bases match TRBD1. Here the sequenced sample was unsorted PBMCs, taken 0.2 years after starting antiretroviral therapy. This receptor was identified in a woman under 40 with HIV. The chain's CDR3 is CASSLRQGPTYGYTF. CDR3 DNA: TGTGCCAGCAGCTTAAGACAGGGCCCAACCTATGGCTACACCTTC.